The rows below give T cell receptor beta chains drawn from one sample of a study of T cells in Graves' hyperthyroidism and ophthalmopathy. From the multiplex PCR reads, TCRdb called clonotypes with MiXCR, one entry per CDR3 protein. This table holds around 300,000 distinct CDR3 sequences, around 14% found once. Sequenced sample: blood. Receptors originate from a woman in her twenties or thirties with Graves' hyperthyroidism. Both conserved end residues are part of each CDR3. D genes are given only for firm matches. A clone size is listed for some rows: how often the clone was seen (once, few, many), or a class if it is expanded.

size	D	V	J	DNA	CDR3
many	-	TRBV10-3	TRBJ1-1	TGTGCCATCACCGAGGGCAGAAACACTGAAGCTTTCTTT	CAITEGRNTEAFF
-	TRBD2	TRBV19	TRBJ2-7	TGTGCCAGTAGTATGGCGGGAGGAGACGAGCAGTACTTC	CASSMAGGDEQYF
-	-	TRBV7-8	TRBJ1-5	TGTGCCAGCAGCGCTCCGGGCAATCAGCCCCAGCATTTT	CASSAPGNQPQHF
many	-	TRBV6-1	TRBJ1-5	TGTGCCAGCAGTGAATACAGGGGCAATCAGCCCCAGCATTTT	CASSEYRGNQPQHF
many	-	TRBV20-1	TRBJ2-3	TGCAGTGCTAGAGACGCCCTTGGGCGGGACCGCACAGATACGCAGTATTTT	CSARDALGRDRTDTQYF
-	TRBD1	TRBV12-3/TRBV12-4	TRBJ1-4	TGTGCCAGCAGAGCTACAGGGGTGGAAAAACTGTTTTTT	CASRATGVEKLFF
many	TRBD1	TRBV6-2/TRBV6-3	TRBJ1-1	TGTGCCAGCAGTCGCAGGGGGCCCACTGAAGCTTTCTTT	CASSRRGPTEAFF
-	TRBD2	TRBV30	TRBJ2-1	TGTGCCTGGAGTGATCGGTGGGATCGGGGCGGGAGGGGCGCTCAGTTCTTC	CAWSDRWDRGGRGAQFF
few	-	TRBV6-1	TRBJ2-7	TGTGCCAGCGTTCCCGGGACATCACACTACGAGCAGTACTTC	CASVPGTSHYEQYF
many	-	TRBV7-9	TRBJ2-3	TGTGCCAGCAGCTTAGAGGGGACACATACGCAGTATTTT	CASSLEGTHTQYF
many	TRBD1	TRBV24-1	TRBJ2-1	TGTGCCACCAGTGACGCCGGGACAGGGGCCAGTAATGAGCAGTTCTTC	CATSDAGTGASNEQFF
many	-	TRBV29-1	TRBJ2-1	TGCAGCGTTGGCCGGGTCAATGAGCAGTTCTTC	CSVGRVNEQFF
few	-	TRBV7-9	TRBJ1-1	TGTGCCCCACTCCCTGAAGTTTTCTTT	CAPLPEVFF
many	TRBD1	TRBV7-9	TRBJ1-1	TGTGCCACCGTCCCGGGACAGGGACTGAACACTGAAGCTTTCTTT	CATVPGQGLNTEAFF
few	TRBD1	TRBV5-8	TRBJ2-5	TGTGCCAGCAGTCCCGGACAGGCAAAAGAGACCCAGTACTTC	CASSPGQAKETQYF
many	-	TRBV2	TRBJ1-4	TGTGCCAGCACCTTGGACCTCCGGTACGAAAAACTGTTTTTT	CASTLDLRYEKLFF
many	-	TRBV10-3	TRBJ2-7	TGTGCCATCAGTGGTTCATCTACCTACGAGCAGTACTTC	CAISGSSTYEQYF
few	-	TRBV7-2	TRBJ2-5	TGTGCCAGCAGCGCCCCTAGGAATTCCCTAGAGACCCAGCACTTC	CASSAPRNSLETQHF
-	TRBD2	TRBV20-1	TRBJ2-3	TGCAGTGCGCTGACCCGGGAGGCAGATACGCAGTATTTT	CSALTREADTQYF
few	-	TRBV10-3	TRBJ2-5	TGTGCCATCAGCTCGCGCTCAGGAGTACAAGAGACCCAGTACTTC	CAISSRSGVQETQYF
many	-	TRBV29-1	TRBJ2-1	TGCAGCGTCACTAGTCCTCCCGGCTACAATGAGCAGTTCTTC	CSVTSPPGYNEQFF
many	-	TRBV18	TRBJ2-3	TGTGCCAGCTCCGGTGCGGGGCTCACTAGCACAGATACGCAGTATTTT	CASSGAGLTSTDTQYF
-	-	TRBV28	TRBJ1-5	TGTGCCAGCAGTTTATCGCAGCACAATCAGCCCCAGCATTTT	CASSLSQHNQPQHF
many	TRBD2	TRBV28	TRBJ2-7	TGTGCCAGCAGGGGAGGGACTAGCGGGAGAGCCTACGAGCAGTACTTC	CASRGGTSGRAYEQYF
many	TRBD1	TRBV27	TRBJ2-7	TGTGCCAGCAGTTTATCTACCTCCGGGACAGGCGAGCAGTACTTC	CASSLSTSGTGEQYF
many	TRBD2	TRBV12-3/TRBV12-4	TRBJ2-1	TGTGCCAGCAGCCGGACTAGCGGGGCCAGGTACAATGAGCAGTTCTTC	CASSRTSGARYNEQFF
many	TRBD1	TRBV20-1	TRBJ1-2	TGCAGTGCTAGTCCACAGGGGAAGGATGGCTACACCTTC	CSASPQGKDGYTF
many	-	TRBV28	TRBJ2-5	TGTGCCAGCAGTTTAGCCCAGGGGACCCAGTACTTC	CASSLAQGTQYF
-	TRBD1	TRBV20-1	TRBJ1-2	TGCAGTGCGATTGACAGGGGCGGGGGCTATGGCTACACCTTC	CSAIDRGGGYGYTF
-	TRBD1	TRBV7-9	TRBJ1-1	TGTGCCAGCAGCCCGACAGGGGGCACTCTCCCTGGTCATGTGAACACTGAAGCTTTCTTT	CASSPTGGTLPGHVNTEAFF
many	-	TRBV15	TRBJ2-1	TGTGCCACCAGCAAAACGGCGGGCTACAATGAGCAGTTCTTC	CATSKTAGYNEQFF
many	-	TRBV28	TRBJ1-5	TGTGCCAGCAGTTACAGCCAGGAAGTGGGTCAGCCCCAGCATTTT	CASSYSQEVGQPQHF
many	-	TRBV28	TRBJ2-3	TGTGCCAGCAGAACCACGGAAGATACGCAGTATTTT	CASRTTEDTQYF
many	-	TRBV7-9	TRBJ2-7	TGTGCCAGCAGCTTAGGGTACGGGGGTTCCTCCTACGAGCAGTACTTC	CASSLGYGGSSYEQYF
few	-	TRBV7-2	TRBJ2-6	TGTGCCAGCAGCTTATTAGTCGCTGGGGCCAACGTCCTGACTTTC	CASSLLVAGANVLTF
many	TRBD2	TRBV7-3	TRBJ2-2	TGTGCCAGCAGCTCCCTAGGACTAGCGGGAAGCGCCGGGGAGCTGTTTTTT	CASSSLGLAGSAGELFF
once	-	TRBV4-1	TRBJ2-5	TGCGCCAGCAGCAACAGGATTGAGACCCAGTACTTC	CASSNRIETQYF
once	-	TRBV7-9	TRBJ2-1	TGTGCCAGCAGCCTCGGGTCCACCTTGGATGAGCAGTTCTTC	CASSLGSTLDEQFF
-	TRBD1	TRBV19	TRBJ1-5	TGTGCCAGTAGTCAAACCTCCGGGACAGAGAATGAGCCCCAGCATTTT	CASSQTSGTENEPQHF
once	TRBD2	TRBV4-3	TRBJ2-7	TGCGCCAGCAGCGCCTACACTAGCGGGGTTTACGAGCAGTACTTC	CASSAYTSGVYEQYF
many	TRBD1	TRBV28	TRBJ1-6	TGTGCCCTCGAGCAGGGGGTGTTCTATAATTCACCCCTCCACTTT	CALEQGVFYNSPLHF
many	-	TRBV2	TRBJ1-5	TGTGCCAGCAGTGATCGGACGGGGAGAAGTCAGCCCCAGCATTTT	CASSDRTGRSQPQHF
-	-	TRBV4-3	TRBJ2-1	TGCGCCAGCAGCCAAGGGGGTAGGGGGGACGCCTGGCAGTTCTTC	CASSQGGRGDAWQFF
many	TRBD2	TRBV5-6	TRBJ2-5	TGTGCCAGCAGTAAAGCGGGAGGGCCTGAAGAGACCCAGTACTTC	CASSKAGGPEETQYF
many	-	TRBV2	TRBJ1-4	TGTGCCAGCAGGACGATTACGGATGAAAAACTGTTTTTT	CASRTITDEKLFF